The T cell receptor beta chain under discussion was sequenced for a study of yellow fever vaccine responses in identical twins. Study-wide points: Reportedly, twins showed a vaccine T cell response that looked partly convergent and partly personalized.

Regarding this clonotype: Its specificity is not known.

TCRdb re-analysed the RT-PCR reads in MiXCR, keeping a single row per CDR3 protein. In the table there are thousands of distinct CDR3 sequences, 90% of which are singletons. This clonotype originated in a woman aged 18-30 years who received the yellow fever vaccine. The input for sequencing was T cells from blood (PBMCs), unsorted or a sorted subset (not recorded which), taken before or after yellow fever vaccination (not recorded which).

As DNA, the CDR3 is TGTGCCAGCAGCTTAGATAAACTAGCGGGAGTTTTTTACGAGCAGTACTTC. This gives the protein CASSLDKLAGVFYEQYF. This chain joins TRBV11-3 and TRBJ2-7; 11 nucleotides match TRBD2. The germline V gene has CDR1 SGHNT and CDR2 YENEEA. Trimming cost V 0 bases and J 4 bases; bases outside gene matches: 8. The CDR3 covers 17 residues.